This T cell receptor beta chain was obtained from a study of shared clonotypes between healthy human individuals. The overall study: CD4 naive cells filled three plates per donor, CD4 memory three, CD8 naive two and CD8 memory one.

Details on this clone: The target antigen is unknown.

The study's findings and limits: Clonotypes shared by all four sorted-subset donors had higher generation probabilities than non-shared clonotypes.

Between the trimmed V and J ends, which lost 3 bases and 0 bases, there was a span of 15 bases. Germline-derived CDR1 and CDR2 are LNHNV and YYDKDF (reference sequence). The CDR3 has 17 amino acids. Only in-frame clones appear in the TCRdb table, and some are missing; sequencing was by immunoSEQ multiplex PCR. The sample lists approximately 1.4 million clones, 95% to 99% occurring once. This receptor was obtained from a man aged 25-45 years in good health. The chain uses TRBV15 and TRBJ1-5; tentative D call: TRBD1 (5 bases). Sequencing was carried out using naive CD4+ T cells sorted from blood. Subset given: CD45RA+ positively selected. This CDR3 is CATSSGARAVSNQPQHF. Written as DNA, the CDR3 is TGTGCCACCAGCAGCGGGGCGAGGGCAGTTAGCAATCAGCCCCAGCATTTT.